A selection of T cell receptor beta chains follows, all from one sample in a study of blood T cell repertoires in COVID-19. The assay was immunoSEQ multiplex PCR, and TCRdb's table has in-frame clones only and misses some. The data show some 200,000 clones, around 84% seen once. The sequenced material came from peripheral blood. All receptors come from a man aged 45-65 years who had recovered from COVID-19. The CDR3 runs from the conserved cysteine through the conserved F or W. A D gene is named only where the DNA matches it firmly. Rows may omit the clone size; those that give it use once, few, many or a size class.

d_gene,abundance,v_gene,j_gene,CDR3nt,CDR3aa
-,-,TRBV7-2,TRBJ2-7,TGTGCCAGCAGCGGCAGCTCCTACGAGCAGTACTTC,CASSGSSYEQYF
TRBD1,-,TRBV6-5,TRBJ2-7,TGTGCCAGCAGTTACGGGACAGGTCCCTCCTACGAGCAGTACTTC,CASSYGTGPSYEQYF
TRBD1,once,TRBV19,TRBJ1-5,TGTGCCAGTAGTCAACAGGGACAGGGGATCGGTCAGCCCCAGCATTTT,CASSQQGQGIGQPQHF
-,-,TRBV15,TRBJ1-6,TGTGCCACCAGCAGAGATGAGTACTCCAATTCACCCCTCCACTTT,CATSRDEYSNSPLHF
-,-,TRBV11-2,TRBJ1-5,TGTGCCAGCAGCTTACCGGCCAGGAATAGCAATCAGCCCCAGCATTTT,CASSLPARNSNQPQHF
TRBD1,-,TRBV7-9,TRBJ2-3,TGTGCCAGCAGATACGGACAGGGCCGCACAGATACGCAGTATTTT,CASRYGQGRTDTQYF
-,-,TRBV4-1,TRBJ1-1,TGCGCCAGCAGCCAAGAGGCGACTCGGGCTGAAGCTTTCTTT,CASSQEATRAEAFF
-,-,TRBV11-1,TRBJ2-3,TGTGCCAGCAGTTTCAGCGGTAACACAGATACGCAGTATTTT,CASSFSGNTDTQYF
TRBD2,-,TRBV19,TRBJ2-1,TGTGCCAGTAGTATCCCGAGCGGGAGAACGGGTAATGAGCAGTTCTTC,CASSIPSGRTGNEQFF
-,-,TRBV5-6,TRBJ1-2,TGTGCCAGCAGCTTGGAGGTGGGCAGGATCCCATATGGCTACACCTTC,CASSLEVGRIPYGYTF
-,-,TRBV4-2,TRBJ2-3,TGTGCCAGCAGCCAAGATCTAAGCGGTACAGATACGCAGTATTTT,CASSQDLSGTDTQYF
-,-,TRBV3-1/TRBV3-2,TRBJ2-5,TGTGCCAGCAGCCCGTCGGGGGAGACCCAGTACTTC,CASSPSGETQYF
TRBD1,-,TRBV28,TRBJ2-4,TGTGCCAGCGAGCGACAGGGGGCCAAAAACATTCAGTACTTC,CASERQGAKNIQYF
-,-,TRBV28,TRBJ2-7,TGTGCCAGCAGTTTGGGGGGGGCGTCCTCCTACGAGCAGTACTTC,CASSLGGASSYEQYF
-,-,TRBV15,TRBJ1-1,TGTGCCACCAGCAGAGATTGGGGCCCCACTGAAGCTTTCTTT,CATSRDWGPTEAFF
-,-,TRBV19,TRBJ2-7,TGTGCCAGTAGTATAGGGTGGGGGACTTACGAGCAGTACTTC,CASSIGWGTYEQYF
TRBD1,-,TRBV9,TRBJ1-4,TGTGCCAGCAGCTCTGACAGGGGGCAACGAAAACTGTTTTTT,CASSSDRGQRKLFF
-,-,TRBV4-1,TRBJ2-7,TGCGCCAGCAGCCAAGATAACCTTTGGCAGGGAGGCTACGAGCAGTACTTC,CASSQDNLWQGGYEQYF
TRBD1,-,TRBV15,TRBJ1-6,TGTGCCACCAGCAGAGATGGACAGGGGATTTCACCCCTCCACTTT,CATSRDGQGISPLHF
-,-,TRBV15,TRBJ2-7,TGTGCCACCAGCAGAGGACGTGGCGGGACCCAGAGTTACGAGCAGTACTTC,CATSRGRGGTQSYEQYF
-,-,TRBV6-1,TRBJ1-5,TGTGCCAGCAGTGTGGGAGGCGGAGTCCTCCCAACTCAGCCCCAGCATTTT,CASSVGGGVLPTQPQHF
TRBD2,-,TRBV28,TRBJ2-4,TGTGCCAGCAGTTCAGGGACTACTGAAGCCAAAAACATTCAGTACTTC,CASSSGTTEAKNIQYF
-,-,TRBV28,TRBJ2-7,TGTGCCAGCAGTTGGGGCCCCATTAGGGGAATGCGGTCCTACGAGCAGTACTTC,CASSWGPIRGMRSYEQYF
TRBD1,-,TRBV9,TRBJ2-5,TGTGCCAGCAGCCTGGGGACAGTCCAAGAGACCCAGTACTTC,CASSLGTVQETQYF
-,once,TRBV13,TRBJ2-7,TGTGCCAGCAGCTTACGGGGGGCTTGGTACGAGCAGTACTTC,CASSLRGAWYEQYF
TRBD2,few,TRBV18,TRBJ2-7,TGTGCCAGCTCACCCCAAGCGGGAGAAGGATACGAGCAGTACTTC,CASSPQAGEGYEQYF
TRBD2,-,TRBV3-1/TRBV3-2,TRBJ2-7,TGTGCCAGCAGCCAAGATTACGGCGGGAGTCTTTACGAGCAGTACTTC,CASSQDYGGSLYEQYF
TRBD2,-,TRBV13,TRBJ2-2,TGTGCCAGCAGCCAACTAGCGGGAGGACTAAAATGGGGGGCCGGGGAGCTGTTTTTT,CASSQLAGGLKWGAGELFF
-,-,TRBV28,TRBJ1-5,TGTGCCAGCAGTTTATTCCGGGGGGGAGGTACTCAGCCCCAGCATTTT,CASSLFRGGGTQPQHF
-,-,TRBV10-2,TRBJ1-5,TGCGCCAGCAGTGAGGATGCGGACTACAGGAGCCACAATCAGCCCCAGCATTTT,CASSEDADYRSHNQPQHF
TRBD1,-,TRBV30,TRBJ1-2,TGTGCCGGACAGGCTCACTCAGTTAACTATGGCTACACCTTC,CAGQAHSVNYGYTF
-,-,TRBV29-1,TRBJ1-2,TGCAGCGTTGCGGCTACGGACAGACCTAACGCCTTC,CSVAATDRPNAF
TRBD1,-,TRBV19,TRBJ1-2,TGTGCCAGTAGTATAGCTGGGACAGGGGTATATGGCTACACCTTC,CASSIAGTGVYGYTF
TRBD2,-,TRBV5-6,TRBJ2-7,TGTGCCAGCAGCTTGGGTAGCGGGAGTTCCTACGAGCAGTACTTC,CASSLGSGSSYEQYF
TRBD2,-,TRBV6-1,TRBJ2-7,TGTGCCAGCAGTGACCGATTAGCGGGAGGGCCCGGGAGTGAGCAGTACTTC,CASSDRLAGGPGSEQYF
-,-,TRBV6-1,TRBJ2-1,TGTGCCAGCAGTGAGGGGACTCGCTCCTACAATGAGCAGTTCTTC,CASSEGTRSYNEQFF
-,-,TRBV29-1,TRBJ1-1,TGCAGCGTTGGGGCGGGCCTGAGGAACACTGAAGCTTTCTTT,CSVGAGLRNTEAFF
-,-,TRBV2,TRBJ2-3,TGTGCCTCTCAAAAGATGGCTTACCCCACAGATACGCAGTATTTT,CASQKMAYPTDTQYF
TRBD2,-,TRBV28,TRBJ2-1,TGTGCCAGCAAGGGACTAGCGGGAGGAGGGCCCTCCTACAATGAGCAGTTCTTC,CASKGLAGGGPSYNEQFF
-,-,TRBV7-9,TRBJ1-2,TGTGCCAGCAGTCGCGTCGCGGCTGCTAACTATGGCTACACCTTC,CASSRVAAANYGYTF
-,-,TRBV19,TRBJ1-1,TGTGCCAGTAGTATTTTATTGAACACTGAAGCTTTCTTT,CASSILLNTEAFF
TRBD1,once,TRBV10-3,TRBJ1-2,TGTGCCATCAGGGGGACAGGCGTCGGTCGAGGCTACACCTTC,CAIRGTGVGRGYTF
TRBD1,-,TRBV7-8,TRBJ2-3,TGTGCCAGCAGCTTGAACCCCGGGACAGGGATCCCAGATACGCAGTATTTT,CASSLNPGTGIPDTQYF
-,-,TRBV27,TRBJ2-7,TGTGCCAGCAGTTTGAGGTGGGGCGGCTCCTACGAGCAGTACTTC,CASSLRWGGSYEQYF
-,-,TRBV4-1,TRBJ2-1,TGCGCCAGCAGCCAGCCTCGGAGGCCTGGCAATGAGCAGTTCTTC,CASSQPRRPGNEQFF
-,-,TRBV11-2,TRBJ1-1,TGTGCCAGCAGCTTAGGATGGCCAACTGAAGCTTTCTTT,CASSLGWPTEAFF
TRBD2,-,TRBV6-5,TRBJ2-7,TGTGCCAGCAGTTACGATGGCGGGAGGACAACTCAGTACTTC,CASSYDGGRTTQYF
-,-,TRBV28,TRBJ1-2,TGTGCCAGCAGTTTAAAGGGGAGGGCTAATGGCTACACCTTC,CASSLKGRANGYTF
-,-,TRBV11-2,TRBJ2-3,TGTGCCAGCAGCCCAGGCGAGACTAGACACACAGATACGCAGTATTTT,CASSPGETRHTDTQYF
-,-,TRBV28,TRBJ2-2,TGTGCCAGCAGTTTCCGGGGAGGGGGAACGAACACCGGGGAGCTGTTTTTT,CASSFRGGGTNTGELFF
-,-,TRBV20-1,TRBJ1-1,TGCAGTGCTAGTACGCGTAGGGGGAACACTGAAGCTTTCTTT,CSASTRRGNTEAFF
-,-,TRBV4-1,TRBJ1-5,TGCGCCAGCAGCCAAGATGTGGGCCCCAAACAGCCCCAGCATTTT,CASSQDVGPKQPQHF
TRBD1,-,TRBV4-1,TRBJ2-7,TGCGCCAGCAGCCAACTAACCTACGGGACAGGGTCATTCGAGCAGTACTTC,CASSQLTYGTGSFEQYF
TRBD1,-,TRBV7-9,TRBJ1-1,TGTGCCAGCAGCTTAAGTCTAGGGACAGCCGAGGGAGCTTTCTTT,CASSLSLGTAEGAFF
TRBD1,few,TRBV11-3,TRBJ2-2,TGTGCCAGCAGCTTAGAATACGGGACAGGGAACACCGGGGAGCTGTTTTTT,CASSLEYGTGNTGELFF
TRBD1,-,TRBV25-1,TRBJ2-1,TGTGCCAGCAGTGCTCGGGCAGGGGGATCCAATGAGCAGTTCTTC,CASSARAGGSNEQFF
-,-,TRBV27,TRBJ2-1,TGTGCCAGCAAAACTAGTTCCACTACCTACAATGAGCAGTTCTTC,CASKTSSTTYNEQFF
-,-,TRBV19,TRBJ1-5,TGTGCCAGTAGTATAGAGGGGGACAAGGAAGGCAATCAGCCCCAGCATTTT,CASSIEGDKEGNQPQHF
TRBD2,-,TRBV5-1,TRBJ2-1,TGCGCCAGCAGCTTTTCAGTAACTAGCGGGAGAATATCCTACAATGAGCAGTTCTTC,CASSFSVTSGRISYNEQFF
-,few,TRBV5-5,TRBJ2-1,TGTGCCAGCAGCAACGAGGTGTTGGTTTCCTACAATGAGCAGTTCTTC,CASSNEVLVSYNEQFF